This T cell receptor beta chain was found in a study of blood T cell repertoires in COVID-19. The V gene lost 2 bases and the J gene lost 5 bases, with 12 bases spanning the gap. From germline, CDR1 is MGHDK and CDR2 SYGVNS. The CDR3 loop spans 14 amino acids. This table comes from immunoSEQ multiplex PCR, and its TCRdb copy is limited to in-frame clones, with some not included. The repertoire has about 180,000 clones, roughly four fifths of them found once; the top ten carry 6.5% to 8.5%. This TCR came from a woman aged 65 to 85 with COVID-19, enrolled during active disease. What was sequenced was peripheral blood. V is TRBV25-1 and J is TRBJ2-5; perhaps TRBD1 as D (6 bases). The CDR3 sequence: CASSEPGARETQYF. CDR3 nucleotides: TGTGCCAGCAGTGAACCAGGGGCCCGTGAGACCCAGTACTTC.